The next 28 T cell receptor beta chains were all read from a single sample in a study of cytomegalovirus exposure and HLA in healthy donors. This PCR relied on a set of 60 Vbeta primers and 13 Jbeta primers. Produced via immunoSEQ multiplex PCR; TCRdb's table is partial and in-frame only. The table records some 100,000 clones, around 80% of them present only once. Sequenced sample: PBMCs. These receptors all come from a male donor in good health and CMV-seropositive.

J is TRBJ2-7 and V is TRBV19; 9 positions match TRBD2. Germline V CDR1 and CDR2: LNHDA, SQIVND (reference sequence). With V trimmed by 3 bases and J by 2 bases, 2 bases remained unmatched. The CDR3 is 14 amino acids. The CDR3 DNA sequence: TGTGCCAGTAGTATGGCTAGCGGGGCCTACGAGCAGTACTTC. It translates to CASSMASGAYEQYF.

Comments on this clone: In the same sample, other DNA sequences code for this CDR3. The chain combines TRBV29-1 with TRBJ1-3; TRBD1 aligns across 8 bases. This CDR3 contains 13 residues. V was pared by 7 bases and J by 3 bases, with 5 bases of the junction left unmatched. Per the germline V gene, CDR1 is SQVTM and CDR2 is ANQGSEA. CDR3 amino acids: CSGATGGGNTIYF. Here the CDR3 DNA reads TGCAGCGGCGCTACAGGGGGTGGAAACACCATATATTTT.

In its sample, this clone was seen a few times. This rearrangement joins TRBV28 to TRBJ2-7; TRBD1 agrees at 9 bases. Trimming removed 3 bases from V and 3 bases from J; junction bases left unmatched: 6. The CDR3 loop spans 15 amino acids. Germline CDR1 reads MDHEN; CDR2 reads SYDVKM. CDR3 nucleotide sequence: TGTGCCAGCAGTTTGTCGGGACAGGGTGTCTACGAGCAGTACTTC. This sequence encodes CASSLSGQGVYEQYF.

The gene calls are TRBV5-1 and TRBJ2-7, with D possibly being TRBD1 (5 bases). The CDR3 has 14 amino acids. V dropped 0 bases and J dropped 4 bases, with 11 bases sitting between them. Looked up from germline, CDR1 is SGHRS and CDR2 is YFSETQ. Here the CDR3 reads CASSLVGRVYEQYF. The CDR3 coding sequence is TGCGCCAGCAGCTTGGTAGGCAGGGTATACGAGCAGTACTTC.

The rearrangement links TRBV15 to TRBJ2-2, with unresolved D. The CDR3 covers 16 residues. Germline CDR1 LNHNV, CDR2 YYDKDF (reference sequence). The ends were cut back, 5 bases at V and 0 bases at J, with 13 bases in the middle. The CDR3 DNA follows: TGTGCCACCAGCTCAACCCGGGTGTCGAACACCGGGGAGCTGTTTTTT. Its protein is CATSSTRVSNTGELFF.

This rearrangement joins TRBV27 to TRBJ2-5; D possibly corresponds to TRBD2 (6 bases). The length of the CDR3 is 16 residues. CDR1 is MNHEY and CDR2 is SMNVEV in the germline V gene (reference sequence). V was trimmed by 3 bases and J by 7 bases, leaving 21 bases between them. The CDR3 reads CASSFNPGSRMATQYF. For the CDR3, the DNA is TGTGCCAGCAGTTTCAATCCCGGGAGTCGGATGGCGACCCAGTACTTC.

This chain uses TRBV5-6 with TRBJ2-7, with TRBD2 as a possible D gene (5 bases). The CDR3 has 14 residues. Per germline, CDR1 SGHDT and CDR2 YYEEEE. V shed 1 base and J shed 1 base, with 9 bases lying between them. CDR3 sequence reads: CASSLFERSYEQYF. In nucleotides, the CDR3 is TGTGCCAGCAGCTTGTTCGAGCGGTCCTACGAGCAGTACTTC.

The rearrangement uses TRBV6-1 and TRBJ1-2; TRBD1 agrees at 7 bases. The CDR3 length is 14 residues. V was pared by 10 bases and J by 1 base, with 9 bases of the junction left unmatched. The germline V gene encodes CDR1 MNHNS and CDR2 SASEGT. The CDR3 loop reads CATPRRDSNYGYTF. The CDR3 DNA reads as TGTGCCACCCCCAGGAGGGACAGTAACTATGGCTACACCTTC.

This clone showed up just once. This chain joins TRBV5-6 and TRBJ1-4; D gene unclear. The CDR3 is 15 amino acids. The germline gives CDR1 SGHDT, CDR2 YYEEEE. V lost 1 base and J lost 7, with 14 bases in between. The CDR3 DNA follows: TGTGCCAGCAGCTTGTCTGCCCTCCGTAGTGAAAAACTGTTTTTT. Protein product: CASSLSALRSEKLFF.

The chain couples TRBV19 to TRBJ2-2, with 16 bases fitting TRBD2. The germline gives CDR1 LNHDA, CDR2 SQIVND (reference sequence). V gave up 6 bases and J gave up 5 bases; unmatched junction bases: 6. The CDR3 is 17 amino acids. DNA of the CDR3: TGTGCCAGTAGCCCGGGACTAGCGGGGGGGCGGACCGGGGAGCTGTTTTTT. Its protein is CASSPGLAGGRTGELFF. The whole variable domain, remainder taken from reference TRBV19 and TRBJ2-2, is DGGITQSPKYLFRKEGQNVTLSCEQNLNHDAMYWYRQDPGQGLRLIYYSQIVNDFQKGDIAEGYSVSREKKESFPLTVTSAQKNPTAFYLCASSPGLAGGRTGELFFGEGSRLTVL.

The chain carries TRBV10-3 and TRBJ2-2, with D possibly matching TRBD2 (6 bases). Germline V gives CDR1 ENHRY, CDR2 SYGVKD. Trimming left V 0 bases short and J 7 bases short, with 18 bases between. This CDR3 has 17 amino acids. The CDR3 coding sequence is TGTGCCATCAGTGAGTCTGGGCACCGCTCGGGGGACGGGGAGCTGTTTTTT. It translates to CAISESGHRSGDGELFF.

The rearrangement links TRBV5-1 to TRBJ2-7, with 9 positions matching TRBD1. The CDR3 is made up of 15 amino acids. Germline assignment: CDR1 SGHRS and CDR2 YFSETQ. Trimming took 7 bases from V and 4 from J; bases not matched to a gene: 12. The CDR3 is CASQSPGQGKYEQYF. DNA of the CDR3: TGCGCCAGCCAGTCCCCGGGACAGGGAAAATACGAGCAGTACTTC.

The chain has TRBV6-6 and TRBJ1-1; D gene unclear. Germline V lookup: CDR1 MNHNY, CDR2 SVGAGI (reference sequence). CDR3 size: 12 residues. The V gene lost 7 bases and the J gene lost 7 bases, with 13 bases spanning the gap. The CDR3 sequence: CASTRTVDEAFF. CDR3 nucleotides: TGTGCCAGCACCCGGACTGTAGATGAAGCTTTCTTT.

V is TRBV19 and J is TRBJ2-7, with 7 bases matching TRBD2. V was pared by 6 bases and J by 2 bases, with 13 bases of the junction left unmatched. The germline V gene encodes CDR1 LNHDA and CDR2 SQIVND (reference sequence). CDR3 length: 16 amino acids. The CDR3 region is CASSPRWGGGTYEQYF. The DNA of the CDR3 is TGTGCCAGTAGCCCGCGATGGGGCGGGGGAACCTACGAGCAGTACTTC. Looking up the rest from reference TRBV19 and TRBJ2-7 gives the full variable domain: DGGITQSPKYLFRKEGQNVTLSCEQNLNHDAMYWYRQDPGQGLRLIYYSQIVNDFQKGDIAEGYSVSREKKESFPLTVTSAQKNPTAFYLCASSPRWGGGTYEQYFGPGTRLTVT.

This chain connects TRBV5-1 to TRBJ1-1, with 9 bases that match TRBD1. Germline CDR1 is SGHRS and CDR2 is YFSETQ. This CDR3 region has 15 residues. J was trimmed by 6 bases and V by 2 bases; bases with no gene match: 8. As DNA, the CDR3 is TGCGCCAGCAGCTTTTTAAGGACAGGGGTTCCTGAAGCTTTCTTT. Translation gives CASSFLRTGVPEAFF.

J is TRBJ2-6 and V is TRBV28; D is unclear. The CDR3 has 13 amino acids. Trimming shortened V by 2 bases and J by 4 bases, and 3 bases separated the two germline ends. The germline gives CDR1 MDHEN, CDR2 SYDVKM. This chain's CDR3 is CASSLPGANVLTF. The CDR3 DNA reads TGTGCCAGCAGTTTACCGGGGGCCAACGTCCTGACTTTC.

This chain links TRBV5-6 with TRBJ2-7; D may be TRBD1 (5 bases). CDR1 is SGHDT and CDR2 is YYEEEE in the germline V gene. The V and J ends lost 0 bases and 0 bases respectively, with 10 bases between them. The CDR3 contains 15 residues. CDR3 sequence reads: CASSLVGPSSYEQYF. The CDR3 DNA follows: TGTGCCAGCAGCTTGGTGGGGCCGAGCTCCTACGAGCAGTACTTC. The whole variable domain, filled in from reference TRBV5-6 and TRBJ2-7, reads DAGVTQSPTHLIKTRGQQVTLRCSPKSGHDTVSWYQQALGQGPQFIFQYYEEEERQRGNFPDRFSGHQFPNYSSELNVNALLLGDSALYLCASSLVGPSSYEQYFGPGTRLTVT.

This chain links TRBV27 with TRBJ2-7, with 9 bases aligning to TRBD1. Germline values: CDR1 MNHEY, CDR2 SMNVEV (reference sequence). With V trimmed by 5 bases and J by 1 base, 6 bases remained unmatched. This CDR3 spans 15 amino acids. The CDR3 protein is CASSIRTGVSYEQYF. The DNA of the CDR3 is TGTGCCAGCAGTATACGGACAGGGGTTTCCTACGAGCAGTACTTC.

The chain couples TRBV5-6 to TRBJ1-2; D is possibly TRBD1 (6 bases). The CDR3 contains 14 residues. Germline loops: CDR1 SGHDT, CDR2 YYEEEE. Trimming removed 4 bases from V and 1 base from J, with 11 bases in between. The CDR3 sequence is CASSPDRINYGYTF. CDR3 in DNA: TGTGCCAGCAGCCCGGACAGAATTAACTATGGCTACACCTTC.

This chain connects TRBV2 to TRBJ2-1, with 7 bases identical to TRBD1. J gave up 6 bases and V 5 bases, and 1 base lay outside the gene matches. This CDR3 spans 12 amino acids. Germline V gene data show CDR1 as SNHLY and CDR2 as FYNNEI. The CDR3 DNA reads TGTGCCAGCAGTCGGACAGGCAATGAGCAGTTCTTC. It yields the protein CASSRTGNEQFF.

This clone has just one count. The chain combines TRBV6-1 with TRBJ1-2; TRBD1 matches 7 bases. V was pared by 3 bases and J by 8 bases, with 12 bases of the junction left unmatched. This CDR3 region has 15 residues. Germline CDR1 and CDR2: MNHNS and SASEGT. CDR3 nucleotide sequence: TGTGCCAGCAGTGAGCGACAGGGAGACTGGAGAGGCTACACCTTC. The encoded protein is CASSERQGDWRGYTF.

The chain couples TRBV10-2 to TRBJ2-1; TRBD2 matches at 8 bases. The junction had 8 bases not matched to a gene; V was cut back by 6 bases and J by 7 bases. CDR3 length: 14 amino acids. Germline-derived CDR1 and CDR2 are WSHSY and SAAADI. CDR3 loop: CASRLSGGGNEQFF. The CDR3 region has the DNA TGCGCCAGCAGGCTAAGTGGCGGGGGGAATGAGCAGTTCTTC.

This clone was picked up a small number of times. V and J are TRBV4-2 and TRBJ2-3, with 9 bases that match TRBD1. Germline CDR1 is LGHNA and CDR2 is YNFKEQ. The CDR3 has 15 residues. Losses at the gene ends were 4 bases for V and 4 bases for J; bases not matched to a gene: 6. The CDR3 loop is CASSPTTGGSDTQYF. CDR3 coding DNA: TGTGCCAGCAGCCCCACGACAGGGGGGTCAGATACGCAGTATTTT.

The rearrangement joins TRBV14 to TRBJ2-1; 8 nucleotides match TRBD2. The V and J ends lost 2 bases and 8 bases, in that order; junction bases with no gene match: 8. CDR3 length equals 15 residues. Germline values: CDR1 SGHDN, CDR2 FVKESK. CDR3 coding DNA: TGTGCCAGCAGCCAACGGGCCGGGGGGGCCGATGAGCAGTTCTTC. This codes for CASSQRAGGADEQFF.

A remark on this clone: A read error may produce the germline difference seen at one junction end. In DNA, the CDR3 is TGTGCCAGCAGTTTGGGTTTGGGACAGGAGTATGGCCACACCTTC. Translated: CASSLGLGQEYGHTF. The chain has TRBV27 and TRBJ1-2; 8 bases are a match to TRBD1. Germline CDR1 MNHEY, CDR2 SMNVEV (reference sequence). CDR3 size: 15 residues.

This clone was observed at least ten times. The chain uses TRBV4-3 and TRBJ2-3; 10 bases are shared with TRBD2. Germline-derived CDR1 and CDR2 are LGHNA and YSLEER. The ends lost 1 base at V and 1 base at J; junction bases unmatched: 2. This CDR3 spans 16 amino acids. CDR3 amino acids: CASSQVLAGGTDTQYF. CDR3 DNA sequence: TGCGCCAGCAGCCAAGTCCTAGCGGGGGGCACAGATACGCAGTATTTT.

The chain has TRBV25-1 and TRBJ2-2; D remains unclear. Per germline, CDR1 MGHDK and CDR2 SYGVNS. The CDR3 totals 15 residues. Trimming removed 6 bases at V and 0 bases at J, with 11 bases between. CDR3 sequence: CASREGPANTGELFF. Here the CDR3 DNA reads TGTGCCAGCAGAGAAGGGCCCGCGAACACCGGGGAGCTGTTTTTT.

The chain recombines TRBV9 with TRBJ2-5, with D perhaps TRBD2 (5 bases). V was pared by 2 bases and J by 1 base, with 12 bases between. The length of the CDR3 is 15 residues. The germline V gene encodes CDR1 SGDLS and CDR2 YYNGEE. The CDR3 reads CASSVGLAFQETQYF. The CDR3 region has the DNA TGTGCCAGCAGCGTCGGACTGGCGTTCCAAGAGACCCAGTACTTC.